Below are 8 T cell receptor beta chains sequenced from a single sample in a study of cytomegalovirus exposure and HLA in healthy donors. Vbeta (60) and Jbeta (13) primers were used in the PCR. TCRdb's table, derived via immunoSEQ multiplex PCR, lists solely in-frame clones and lacks some. This sample has some 250,000 clones, with about 80% found just once. The sample consisted of PBMCs. The receptors come from a woman in her sixties in good health and CMV-seropositive.

The rearrangement links TRBV2 to TRBJ2-7, with TRBD1 matching over 7 bases. Germline loops: CDR1 SNHLY, CDR2 FYNNEI. The CDR3 runs 16 residues. Germline trimming cut 6 bases from V and 0 bases from J; bases unmatched to any gene: 11. CDR3 amino acids: CASRGDSNLFSYEQYF. The DNA for the CDR3 is TGTGCCAGCAGGGGGGACAGCAACCTTTTCTCCTACGAGCAGTACTTC.

This clone has only a few counts. This CDR3 is CASRRQGTTEKLFF. CDR3 DNA sequence: TGCGCCAGCAGAAGACAGGGGACGACTGAAAAACTGTTTTTT. The chain employs TRBV23-1 and TRBJ1-4; 8 bases fit TRBD1. TRBV23-1 qualifies as an ORF whose function is uncertain. The CDR3 runs to 14 residues. J was trimmed by 7 bases and V by 6 bases; bases with no gene match: 7.

The chain links TRBV30 to TRBJ2-2; the D gene is possibly TRBD2 (6 bases). Trimming removed 4 bases from V and 4 bases from J, with 22 bases in between. The CDR3 contains 17 residues. Germline loops: CDR1 GTSNPN, CDR2 SVGIG (reference sequence). The CDR3: CAWTPPSVYPSTGELFF. For the CDR3, the DNA is TGTGCCTGGACCCCGCCTAGCGTTTACCCGAGCACCGGGGAGCTGTTTTTT. The whole variable domain, filled in from reference TRBV30 and TRBJ2-2, reads SQTIHQWPATLVQPVGSPLSLECTVEGTSNPNLYWYRQAAGRGLQLLFYSVGIGQISSEVPQNLSASRPQDRQFILSSKKLLLSDSGFYLCAWTPPSVYPSTGELFFGEGSRLTVL.

This chain uses TRBV7-7 with TRBJ2-7, with 14 bases matching TRBD2. After removal of 3 bases from V and 2 bases from J, the junction contained 0 bases not matched to a gene. CDR1 and CDR2 from the germline V gene are SSHAT and FNYEAQ (reference sequence). This CDR3 has 15 residues. The CDR3 region is CASSLGLAGAYEQYF. The CDR3 DNA reads TGTGCCAGCAGCTTGGGACTAGCGGGAGCCTACGAGCAGTACTTC.

J is TRBJ2-3 and V is TRBV4-2; a weak D match, TRBD2 (5 bases). Germline CDR1 is LGHNA and CDR2 is YNFKEQ. There are 16 residues in the CDR3. Trimming pared 1 base from V and 4 bases from J, leaving 15 bases between. This CDR3 reads CASSQGWVGKADTQYF. In nucleotides, the CDR3 is TGTGCCAGCAGCCAAGGATGGGTCGGGAAGGCAGATACGCAGTATTTT.

The rearrangement joins TRBV30 to TRBJ1-3; D is undetermined. The germline CDR1 and CDR2 sequences are GTSNPN and SVGIG (reference sequence). Trimming took 0 bases from V and 16 from J, leaving 13 bases between them. CDR3 length equals 11 residues. The CDR3 here is CAWSVSRQIYF. For the CDR3, the DNA is TGTGCCTGGAGTGTTAGCCGGCAGATCTATTTT.

The J gene is TRBJ2-2, the V gene TRBV27, with D maybe TRBD1 (5 bases). Between the trimmed V and J ends, which lost 3 bases and 3 bases, there was a span of 17 bases. The CDR3 loop spans 17 amino acids. Germline V lookup: CDR1 MNHEY, CDR2 SMNVEV (reference sequence). The DNA of the CDR3 is TGTGCCAGCAGTTTTATTGGCAGGGCGGAAGACACCGGGGAGCTGTTTTTT. Translating gives CASSFIGRAEDTGELFF.

V and J are TRBV5-4 and TRBJ1-2; no clear D gene. The CDR3 has 13 amino acids. The germline V gene has CDR1 SGHNT and CDR2 YYREEE (reference sequence). V was pared by 4 bases and J by 2 bases, with 9 bases between. The CDR3 DNA is TGTGCCAGCAGCCCCCGGGTAAACTATGGCTACACCTTC. Encoded protein: CASSPRVNYGYTF.